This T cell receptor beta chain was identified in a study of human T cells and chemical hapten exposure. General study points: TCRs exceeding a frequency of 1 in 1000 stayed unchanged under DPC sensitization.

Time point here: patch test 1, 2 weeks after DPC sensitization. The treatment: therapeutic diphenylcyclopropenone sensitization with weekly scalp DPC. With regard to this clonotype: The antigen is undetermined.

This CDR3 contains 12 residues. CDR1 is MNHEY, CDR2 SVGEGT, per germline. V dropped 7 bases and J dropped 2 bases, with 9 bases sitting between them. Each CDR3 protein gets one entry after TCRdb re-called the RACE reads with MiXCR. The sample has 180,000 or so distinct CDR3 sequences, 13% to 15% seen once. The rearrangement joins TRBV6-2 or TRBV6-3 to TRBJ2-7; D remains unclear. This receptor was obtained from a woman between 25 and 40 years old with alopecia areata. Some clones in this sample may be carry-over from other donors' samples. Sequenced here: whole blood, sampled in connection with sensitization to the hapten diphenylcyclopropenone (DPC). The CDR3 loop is CASNDAAYEQYF. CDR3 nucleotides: TGTGCCAGCAATGACGCCGCCTACGAGCAGTACTTC.